This TCR beta chain was captured by sequencing in a study of blood T cell repertoires in COVID-19. Looking at the study overall: Italy, Spain and the United States were the sources of the convalescent and acute COVID-19 samples. In each case, the material was cDNA or gDNA derived from T cells, B-cell-depleted T cells, or PBMCs.

Profiling relied on immunoSEQ multiplex PCR, and the TCRdb table lists in-frame clones only, not all of them. The table lists approximately 400,000 clones, 85% to 90% of them singletons. CDR1 MGHRA and CDR2 YSYEKL come from the germline V gene. There are 15 residues in the CDR3. Trimming shortened V by 0 bases and J by 3 bases, and 12 bases separated the two germline ends. Recovered participants had two consecutive negative NP/OP PCR tests, healthcare professional clearance, or symptom resolution. The chain uses TRBV4-1 and TRBJ2-7; D may be TRBD2 (6 bases). Sequences were obtained from PBMCs or T cells enriched from blood (not recorded which). The clonotype comes from a woman aged 18-29 years who had recovered from COVID-19. CDR3 sequence: CASSQDTGDSYEQYF. The CDR3 bases are TGCGCCAGCAGCCAAGATACGGGAGATAGCTACGAGCAGTACTTC.